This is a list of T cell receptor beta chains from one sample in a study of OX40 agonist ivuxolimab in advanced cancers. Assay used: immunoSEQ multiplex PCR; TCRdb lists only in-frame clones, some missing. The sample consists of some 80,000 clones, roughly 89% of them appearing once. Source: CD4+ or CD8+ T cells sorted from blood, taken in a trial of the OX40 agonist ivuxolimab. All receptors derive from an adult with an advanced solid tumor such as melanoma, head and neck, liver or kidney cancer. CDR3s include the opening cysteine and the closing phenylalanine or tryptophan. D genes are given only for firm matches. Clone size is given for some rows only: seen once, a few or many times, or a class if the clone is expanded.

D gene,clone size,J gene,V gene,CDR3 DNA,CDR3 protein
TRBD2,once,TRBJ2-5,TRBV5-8,TGTGCCAGCAGCTTAGGCTTAAGTGCGGGAGATGGGACCCAGTACTTC,CASSLGLSAGDGTQYF
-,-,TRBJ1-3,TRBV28,TGTGCCAGCAGTCCCCCGGCGGTAATGGGAAACACCATATATTTT,CASSPPAVMGNTIYF
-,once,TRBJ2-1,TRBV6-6,TGTGCCAGCAGTTACGGCGGACTCTCCTACAATGAGCAGTTCTTC,CASSYGGLSYNEQFF
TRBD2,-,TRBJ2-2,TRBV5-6,TGTGCCAGCAGCTTGCCTAGCGGGGGGACCGGGGAGCTGTTTTTT,CASSLPSGGTGELFF
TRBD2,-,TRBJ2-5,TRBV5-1,TGCGCCAGCAGCGCCCCCGGGACTAGCGGGGGGGAAGAGACCCAGTACTTC,CASSAPGTSGGEETQYF
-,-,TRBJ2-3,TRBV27,TGTGCCAGCAGACAGAGCGGCACAGATACGCAGTATTTT,CASRQSGTDTQYF
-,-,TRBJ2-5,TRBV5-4,TGTGCCGCAGAGGGAACCGCTGGGACCCAGTACTTC,CAAEGTAGTQYF
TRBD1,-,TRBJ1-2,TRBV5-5,TGTGCCAGCAGCTTTGGGACAGGCGAGTACTATTATGGCTACACCTTC,CASSFGTGEYYYGYTF
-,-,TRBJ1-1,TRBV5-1,TGCGCCAGCAGCGGGGGACAACTGAACACTGAAGCTTTCTTT,CASSGGQLNTEAFF
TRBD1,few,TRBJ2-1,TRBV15,TGTGCCACCAGCCTAGGGGGCGGAAACTCCTACAATGAGCAGTTCTTC,CATSLGGGNSYNEQFF
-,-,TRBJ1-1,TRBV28,TGTGCCAGCGGGATTAGGAGGGCAGGCCGGAGCACTGAAGCTTTCTTT,CASGIRRAGRSTEAFF
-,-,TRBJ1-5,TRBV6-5,TGTGCCAGCAGTTACTCAGGTAGCAATCAGCCCCAGCATTTT,CASSYSGSNQPQHF
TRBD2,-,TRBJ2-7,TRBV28,TGTGCCAGCAGTTTTGGGTCAGCGGGGAGGTACGAGCAGTACTTC,CASSFGSAGRYEQYF
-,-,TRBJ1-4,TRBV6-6,TGTGCCAGCAGTGGGGGAGGGGGGGCTGAAAAACTGTTTTTT,CASSGGGGAEKLFF
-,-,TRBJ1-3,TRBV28,TGTGCCAGCAGTCCCCCCTGGGGGACAAGGGGAGGAAACACCATATATTTT,CASSPPWGTRGGNTIYF
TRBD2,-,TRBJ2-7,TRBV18,TGTGCCAGCTCAACAGCGGGGGAGCAGTACTTC,CASSTAGEQYF
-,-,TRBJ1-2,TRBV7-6,TGTGCCAGCAGCTTAGACTACGGACCCTATGGCTACACCTTC,CASSLDYGPYGYTF
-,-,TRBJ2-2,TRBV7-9,TGTGCCAGCAGCTTCGGGACATCGAACGCGAACACCGGGGAGCTGTTTTTT,CASSFGTSNANTGELFF
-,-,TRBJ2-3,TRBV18,TGTGCCAGCTCATCCTCAAGCACAGATACGCAGTATTTT,CASSSSSTDTQYF
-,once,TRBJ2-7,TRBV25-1,TGTGCCAGCAGCTCAGGGCGGTACGAGCAGTACTTC,CASSSGRYEQYF
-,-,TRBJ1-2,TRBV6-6,TGTGCCAGCAGGATTACAGGGACCTCCTATGGCTACACCTTC,CASRITGTSYGYTF
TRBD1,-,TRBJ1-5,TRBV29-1,TGCAGCGTAATTCGGGACAGGGGGGCGCCCCAGCATTTT,CSVIRDRGAPQHF
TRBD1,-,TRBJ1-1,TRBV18,TGTGCCAGCTCCAACGGACAGGGGATGAACACTGAAGCTTTCTTT,CASSNGQGMNTEAFF
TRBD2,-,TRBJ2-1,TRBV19,TGTGCCACCAAGGGACTAGCGGGGGTAAATGAGCAGTTCTTC,CATKGLAGVNEQFF
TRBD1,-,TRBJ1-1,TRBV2,TGTGCCAGCAGTGAGCAGGGGGCGACTGAAGCTTTCTTT,CASSEQGATEAFF
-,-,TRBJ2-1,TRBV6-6,TGTGCCAGCAGGGGACCCTCCTACAATGAGCAGTTCTTC,CASRGPSYNEQFF
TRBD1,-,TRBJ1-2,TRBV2,TGTGCCAGCAGCGGACAGGGGTTTGGCTATGGCTACACCTTC,CASSGQGFGYGYTF
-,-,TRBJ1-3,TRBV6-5,TGTGCCAGCAGTTATGGGGGGGACTCTGGAAACACCATATATTTT,CASSYGGDSGNTIYF
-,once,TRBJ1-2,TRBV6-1,TGTGCCAGCAGTGAAGTAGGGACCCTCTATGGCTACACCTTC,CASSEVGTLYGYTF
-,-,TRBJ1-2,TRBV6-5,TGTGCCAGCAGTTACTCGAAGGCAGGGGTTGGCTACACCTTC,CASSYSKAGVGYTF
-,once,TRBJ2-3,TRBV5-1,TGCGCCAGCAGCTTCCGGGGCACGGATACGCAGTATTTT,CASSFRGTDTQYF
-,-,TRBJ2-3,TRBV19,TGTGCCAGTAGTTTCGGCCGTGTGGATACGCAGTATTTT,CASSFGRVDTQYF
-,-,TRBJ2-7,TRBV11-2,TGTGCCAGCAGCCCATCCCCTGGGGACCGCGGTGGATTGCACGAGCAGTACTTC,CASSPSPGDRGGLHEQYF
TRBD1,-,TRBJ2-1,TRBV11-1,TGTGCCAGCACCGGGACAGGGAAGCGCCTCAATGAGCAGTTCTTC,CASTGTGKRLNEQFF
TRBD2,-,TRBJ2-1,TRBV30,TGTGCCTGGAGGCTAGCGGTTACGAGCTCCTACAATGAGCAGTTCTTC,CAWRLAVTSSYNEQFF
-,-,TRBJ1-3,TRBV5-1,TGCGCCAGCAGCTTGGAGGGCCCCCCTGGAAACACCATATATTTT,CASSLEGPPGNTIYF
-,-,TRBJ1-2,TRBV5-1,TGCGCCAGCAGCTCGGAGGGGGGACCAGGGAGCTCTGGCTACACCTTC,CASSSEGGPGSSGYTF
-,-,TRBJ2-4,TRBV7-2,TGTGCCAGCAGCTTAGAGCTCTACCGGGGGACCAAAAACATTCAGTACTTC,CASSLELYRGTKNIQYF
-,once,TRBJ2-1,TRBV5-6,TGTGCCAGCAGCTTGCTCAGGGGTGATGAGCAGTTCTTC,CASSLLRGDEQFF
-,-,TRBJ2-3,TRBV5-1,TGCGCCAGCAGCTTGGTTGCGGTTGACATCACAGATACGCAGTATTTT,CASSLVAVDITDTQYF
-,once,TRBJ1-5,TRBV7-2,TGTGCCAGCAGCTTAGGTGACAGCCTAGGACCCCAGCATTTT,CASSLGDSLGPQHF
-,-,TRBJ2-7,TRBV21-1,TGTGCCAGCAGCACTCGGGCGCATGAGGACAGCTACGAGCAGTACTTC,CASSTRAHEDSYEQYF
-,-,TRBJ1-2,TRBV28,TGTGCCAGCAGACAAAACTATGGCTACACCTTC,CASRQNYGYTF
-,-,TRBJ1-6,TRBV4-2,TGTGCCAGCAGCCAAGAATTATTGGGGGACTCACCCCTCCACTTT,CASSQELLGDSPLHF
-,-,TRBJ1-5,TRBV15,TGTGCCACCAGCAGAGGCCTTGGGGGGGGAGGCAATCAGCCCCAGCATTTT,CATSRGLGGGGNQPQHF
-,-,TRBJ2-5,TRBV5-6,TGTGCCAGCAGCTTGAAGACTAAGAGGTACTTC,CASSLKTKRYF
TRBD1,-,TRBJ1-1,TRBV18,TGTGCCAGCTCAAAAACAGGGGGCCGCACTGAAGCTTTCTTT,CASSKTGGRTEAFF
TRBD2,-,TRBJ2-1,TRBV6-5,TGTGCCAGCAGTTACGTAGCGGGGAATGAGCAGTTCTTC,CASSYVAGNEQFF